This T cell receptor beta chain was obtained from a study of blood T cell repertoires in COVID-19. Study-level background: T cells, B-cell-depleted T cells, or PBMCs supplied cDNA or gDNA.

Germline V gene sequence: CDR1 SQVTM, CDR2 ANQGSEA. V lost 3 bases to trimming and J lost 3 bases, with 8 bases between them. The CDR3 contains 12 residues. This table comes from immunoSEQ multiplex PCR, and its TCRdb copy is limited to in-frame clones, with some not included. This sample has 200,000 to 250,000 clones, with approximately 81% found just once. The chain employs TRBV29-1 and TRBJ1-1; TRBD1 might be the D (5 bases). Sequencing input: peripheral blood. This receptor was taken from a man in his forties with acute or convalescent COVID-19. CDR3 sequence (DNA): TGCAGCGTTGAGTCAGGGTACACTGAAGCTTTCTTT. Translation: CSVESGYTEAFF.